The entry below gives a single T cell receptor beta chain sequence along with its context. One end of the junction fails to match germline, which may point to a read error. These data originate in a study of T cells after yellow fever vaccination. Study in general: Researchers used SMART-Seq v4 Ultra Low Input to prepare fractions that had low cell numbers.

TCRdb re-called the 5' RACE reads with MiXCR, one entry per CDR3 protein. The table records about 53,000 distinct CDR3 sequences, approximately 5.5% of them present only once. The sequence was obtained from a man aged 18-30 years who received the YFV17D yellow fever vaccine. Sequences were derived from PBMCs, either bulk or a sorted T-cell subset (CD4+, CD8+, memory, or dextramer-sorted; not recorded which), sampled on the day of the yellow fever booster vaccination.

The chain's CDR3 is CASSQEAAGGRPGELVF. DNA of the CDR3: TGTGCCAGCAGCCAAGAAGCTGCGGGGGGACGCCCCGGGGAGCTGGTTTTT. The chain recombines TRBV3-1 with TRBJ2-2, with 8 bases matching TRBD2. CDR1 and CDR2 (germline): LGHDT, YNNKEL (reference sequence). The CDR3 covers 17 residues. Full variable domain (remainder filled in from reference TRBV3-1 and TRBJ2-2): DTAVSQTPKYLVTQMGNDKSIKCEQNLGHDTMYWYKQDSKKFLKIMFSYNNKELIINETVPNRFSPKSPDKAHLNLHINSLELGDSAVYFCASSQEAAGGRPGELVFGEGSRLTVL.